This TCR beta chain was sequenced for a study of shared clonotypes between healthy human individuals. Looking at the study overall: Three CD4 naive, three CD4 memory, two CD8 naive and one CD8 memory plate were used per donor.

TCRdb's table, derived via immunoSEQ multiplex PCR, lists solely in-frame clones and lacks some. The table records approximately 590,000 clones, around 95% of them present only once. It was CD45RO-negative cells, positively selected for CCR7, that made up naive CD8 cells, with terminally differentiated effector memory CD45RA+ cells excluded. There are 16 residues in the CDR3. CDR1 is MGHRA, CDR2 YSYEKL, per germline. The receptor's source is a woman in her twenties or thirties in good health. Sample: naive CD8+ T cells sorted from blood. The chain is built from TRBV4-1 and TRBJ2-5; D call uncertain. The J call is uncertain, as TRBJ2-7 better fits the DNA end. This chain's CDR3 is CASSQEDLPGRHEQYF. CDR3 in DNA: TGCGCCAGCAGCCAAGAGGATTTGCCTGGACGACACGAGCAGTACTTC.